The clone carrying this T cell receptor (beta chain) appeared many times. Its antigen is unidentified. The data belong to a study of early T cells in non-severe SARS-CoV-2 infection. Study context: Sequencing input comprised bulk RNA from unsorted whole blood; chain pairing was not available.

Germline-derived CDR1 and CDR2 are MGHDK and SYGVNS. The CDR3 length is 15 residues. The V and J ends lost 4 bases and 4 bases, in that order; junction bases with no gene match: 7. TCRdb independently ran MiXCR on the 5' RACE reads; one entry per CDR3 protein. The profile covers 70,000 to 85,000 distinct CDR3 sequences, with 4.5% to 6% appearing a single time and roughly 7.3% taken by the ten largest. Study-wide findings and caveats: Comparison of clonotypes with VDJdb favored anti-spike CD8 responses while missing private and CD4 specificities.

The source is an adult who was a healthcare worker with PCR-confirmed SARS-CoV-2 infection or an uninfected control (not recorded which). This sequence joins TRBV25-1 and TRBJ2-3, with 8 nucleotides matching TRBD1. Sequencing was performed on whole blood, taken at baseline. The CDR3: CASSAQGARADTQYF. The CDR3 DNA reads TGTGCCAGCAGTGCCCAGGGGGCGCGAGCAGATACGCAGTATTTT.